A single sample gave rise to the 31 T cell receptor beta chains below, sequenced in a study of identical twins. TCRdb reprocessed the 5' RACE reads via MiXCR and lists one record per CDR3 protein. The repertoire holds more than 650,000 distinct CDR3 sequences, with 5.5% to 6.5% as singletons. The sample consisted of naive T cells sorted from blood. The receptors were sampled from a man younger than 35 in good health.

This clonotype showed up just a few times. This sequence joins TRBV11-3 and TRBJ2-3; D possibly corresponds to TRBD1 (5 bases). The CDR3 length is 16 residues. Germline V CDR1 and CDR2: SGHNT, YENEEA. Trimming left V 5 bases short and J 2 bases short, with 17 bases between. CDR3: CASSPMGRVTTDTQYF. CDR3 nucleotide sequence: TGTGCCAGCAGCCCGATGGGGCGCGTTACCACAGATACGCAGTATTTT.

This clonotype has at least ten counts. As DNA, the CDR3 is TGCGCCAGCAGCTTCGCCCCCCGGACAGGGGCAAAATACGAGCAGTACGTC. It codes for CASSFAPRTGAKYEQYV. The V and J genes are TRBV5-1 and TRBJ2-7; 9 bases are shared with TRBD1. The trim removed 2 bases at V and 4 bases at J, leaving 13 bases unmatched. CDR1 and CDR2 from the germline V gene are SGHRS and YFSETQ. The CDR3 covers 17 residues.

J is TRBJ1-1 and V is TRBV12-3 or TRBV12-4, with D hard to call. V dropped 7 bases and J dropped 10 bases, with 16 bases sitting between them. This CDR3 has 12 amino acids. The CDR3: CASTYWGARAFF. The CDR3, as DNA: TGTGCCAGCACTTACTGGGGTGCCCGAGCTTTCTTT.

The sample holds many counts of this clonotype. The chain links TRBV5-1 to TRBJ1-1, with TRBD1 matching 9 bases. Germline V CDR1 and CDR2: SGHRS, YFSETQ. The ends lost 1 base at V and 3 bases at J; junction bases unmatched: 4. CDR3 length: 15 residues. The CDR3: CASSLTGGVDTEAFF. The CDR3, as DNA: TGCGCCAGCAGCTTGACAGGGGGCGTGGACACTGAAGCTTTCTTT.

The chain is built from TRBV7-9 and TRBJ1-1; 10 bases align to TRBD1. Germline values: CDR1 SEHNR, CDR2 FQNEAQ (reference sequence). The junction had 13 bases not matched to a gene; V was cut back by 5 bases and J by 4 bases. This CDR3 comprises 17 residues. CDR3 region: CASSGGTGALQVTEAFF. DNA of the CDR3: TGTGCCAGCAGCGGAGGGACAGGGGCCCTGCAGGTCACTGAAGCTTTCTTT. Full variable domain (outside the CDR3, taken from reference TRBV7-9 and TRBJ1-1): DTGVSQNPRHKITKRGQNVTFRCDPISEHNRLYWYRQTLGQGPEFLTYFQNEAQLEKSRLLSDRFSAERPKGSFSTLEIQRTEQGDSAMYLCASSGGTGALQVTEAFFGQGTRLTVV.

This clonotype was counted at least ten times. The CDR3 DNA follows: TGTGCCAGCAGTCCTCACGACAGGACCTACTTGCAGTACGTC. It codes for CASSPHDRTYLQYV. J is TRBJ2-7 and V is TRBV6-2 or TRBV6-3, with D tentatively TRBD1 (6 bases). V dropped 5 bases and J dropped 9 bases, with 20 bases sitting between them. The V gene's germline CDR1 is MNHEY and CDR2 SVGEGT. This CDR3 region has 14 residues.

A few counts support this clonotype. This sequence joins TRBV5-5 and TRBJ1-1; D ambiguous. CDR3 length equals 13 residues. The V gene lost 2 bases and the J gene lost 5 bases, with 10 bases spanning the gap. Germline values: CDR1 SGHKS, CDR2 YYEKEE (reference sequence). The CDR3 bases are TGTGCCAGCAGCTTTACTAGAGGTACTGAAGCTTTCTTT. It codes for CASSFTRGTEAFF.

Note on this clonotype: This may stem from a read error, because a much larger clone lies one nucleotide away. The chain links TRBV4-3 to TRBJ2-6; D is ambiguous. V lost 0 bases and J lost 6, with 18 bases in between. Germline V lookup: CDR1 LGHNA, CDR2 YSLEER. The length of the CDR3 is 18 residues. The CDR3, as DNA: TGCGCCAGCAGCCAAGATTGGAGCCCCTTGCGCGCGGCCAACGTCCTGACTTTC. This gives the protein CASSQDWSPLRAANVLTF.

This clonotype was recorded at least ten times. The rearrangement joins TRBV29-1 to TRBJ2-7; TRBD2 might be the D (5 bases). Germline CDR1 SQVTM, CDR2 ANQGSEA. The V gene lost 7 bases and the J gene lost 6 bases, with 22 bases spanning the gap. The CDR3 totals 14 residues. CDR3 sequence: CSAARTSGVGEQYF. CDR3 nucleotide sequence: TGCAGCGCAGCAAGGACCTCCGGGGTTGGCGAGCAGTACTTC.

This clonotype was seen repeatedly, ten times or more. The V gene is TRBV6-1, the J gene TRBJ2-7; perhaps D is TRBD1 or TRBD2 (5 bases each). There are 13 residues in the CDR3. V dropped 4 bases and J dropped 2 bases, with 9 bases sitting between them. Germline V CDR1 and CDR2: MNHNS, SASEGT. The CDR3 nucleotides read TGTGCCAGCAGTGGCGTGGGGGCCTACGAGCAGTACTTC. Translating gives CASSGVGAYEQYF.

This clonotype has at least ten counts. The V call is TRBV28, the J call TRBJ2-4; 9 bases fit TRBD2. V lost 3 bases, J lost 7 bases, and 4 bases stayed unmatched. The CDR3 runs to 14 residues. Germline CDR1 is MDHEN and CDR2 is SYDVKM. CDR3 sequence (DNA): TGTGCCAGCAGTTTGACTAGCGGAAGGAACATTCAGTACTTC. Its translation: CASSLTSGRNIQYF. The whole variable domain, remainder taken from reference TRBV28 and TRBJ2-4, is DVKVTQSSRYLVKRTGEKVFLECVQDMDHENMFWYRQDPGLGLRLIYFSYDVKMKEKGDIPEGYSVSREKKERFSLILESASTNQTSMYLCASSLTSGRNIQYFGAGTRLSVL.

V usage is TRBV7-2 and J usage is TRBJ2-2; D ambiguous. This CDR3 has 17 residues. V was clipped by 4 bases and J by 7 bases, with 22 bases between them. Germline CDR1 reads SGHTA; CDR2 reads FQGNSA. The CDR3 region has the DNA TGTGCCAGCAGCTCCTTCTCTAGAATAGACGGTGACGGGGAGCTGTTTTTT. Its protein product is CASSSFSRIDGDGELFF.

This clonotype was seen more than once but under ten times. V gene TRBV20-1 combines with J gene TRBJ2-1; D is uncertain. Germline lookup yields CDR1 DFQATT and CDR2 SNEGSKA (reference sequence). This CDR3 region has 15 residues. The germline V and J ends were trimmed by 0 bases and 5 bases, with 14 bases remaining between them. The CDR3 DNA follows: TGCAGTGCTAGAGATCCGCTAGTGGTGGACAATGAGCAGTTCTTC. It translates to CSARDPLVVDNEQFF.

The rearrangement joins TRBV19 to TRBJ2-2; possibly TRBD1 for D (6 bases). Germline V lookup: CDR1 LNHDA, CDR2 SQIVND (reference sequence). V lost 4 bases and J lost 4, with 19 bases in between. This CDR3 spans 17 amino acids. CDR3 loop: CASSTPYREGSTGELFF. DNA of the CDR3: TGTGCCAGTAGTACCCCTTACAGGGAAGGGAGCACCGGGGAGCTGTTTTTT.

This clonotype came up many times. The chain links TRBV20-1 to TRBJ2-7; D perhaps matches TRBD2 (6 bases). Trimming pared 3 bases from V and 5 bases from J, leaving 17 bases between. The CDR3 length is 14 residues. The germline CDR1 and CDR2 sequences are DFQATT and SNEGSKA (reference sequence). In DNA, the CDR3 is TGCAGTGCTAGGGGTCGGGAGTACAGCCACGAGCAGTACTTC. Its protein product is CSARGREYSHEQYF.

This clonotype was counted ten times or more. V usage is TRBV7-2 and J usage is TRBJ2-1; 10 positions match TRBD2. J lost 9 bases, V lost 6 bases, and 17 bases had no gene match. CDR3 length: 17 amino acids. The V gene's germline CDR1 is SGHTA and CDR2 FQGNSA. The CDR3 spells CASRSEPQGLAIFEQFF. The DNA for the CDR3 is TGTGCCAGCAGATCCGAGCCCCAGGGACTAGCGATTTTTGAGCAGTTCTTC.

This chain connects TRBV25-1 to TRBJ2-7; 14 bases map to TRBD2. This CDR3 comprises 15 residues. The germline gives CDR1 MGHDK, CDR2 SYGVNS. The V segment lost 4 bases and the J segment 7 bases; nucleotides outside the gene matches: 6. The CDR3 sequence: CASSGGLAGVREQYF. The CDR3, as DNA: TGTGCCAGCAGTGGGGGACTAGCGGGAGTGCGGGAGCAGTACTTC.

This clonotype was seen repeatedly, ten times or more. The V and J genes are TRBV20-1 and TRBJ2-5; 15 positions agree with TRBD2. J lost 0 bases, V lost 5 bases, and 4 bases had no gene match. Germline V gene sequence: CDR1 DFQATT, CDR2 SNEGSKA (reference sequence). This CDR3 is 16 amino acids long. The CDR3 DNA follows: TGCAGTGCTCGGACTAGCGGGGGGGACTACCAAGAGACCCAGTACTTC. It yields the protein CSARTSGGDYQETQYF.

This clonotype was observed a handful of times. The rearrangement uses TRBV9 and TRBJ2-5, with 9 bases lining up with TRBD1. Germline CDR1 SGDLS, CDR2 YYNGEE. With V trimmed by 4 bases and J by 1 base, 5 bases remained unmatched. The CDR3 is 15 amino acids. The CDR3 DNA sequence: TGTGCCAGCAGCCCCCGGACAGGGGTCCAAGAGACCCAGTACTTC. Amino acid sequence: CASSPRTGVQETQYF.

The chain employs TRBV29-1 and TRBJ2-1; 12 nucleotides align to TRBD2. Germline V gives CDR1 SQVTM, CDR2 ANQGSEA. The CDR3 consists of 13 residues. V lost 7 bases to trimming and J lost 10 bases; unmatched junction nucleotides: 8. This CDR3 reads CSAPSGRAHEQFF. The CDR3, as DNA: TGCAGCGCTCCTAGCGGGAGGGCCCACGAGCAGTTCTTC.

This clonotype appeared a few times. The rearrangement links TRBV7-2 to TRBJ2-5; 7 bases map to TRBD1. The CDR3 sequence is 14 residues long. V trimming: 5 bases; J trimming: 2 bases; junction bases outside the gene matches: 5. Looked up from germline, CDR1 is SGHTA and CDR2 is FQGNSA. CDR3 nucleotides: TGTGCCAGCAGCGCTGACAGGGTACAAGAGACCCAGTACTTC. This gives the protein CASSADRVQETQYF.

This clonotype came up a few times. This chain uses TRBV20-1 with TRBJ2-1; the D is unclear. The germline V gene encodes CDR1 DFQATT and CDR2 SNEGSKA (reference sequence). The V end was cut by 8 bases, the J end by 1 base, with 15 bases between. CDR3 length: 14 amino acids. The DNA for the CDR3 is TGCAGTTCGAAAGGCCCCCCTTCCTACAATGAGCAGTTCTTC. It yields the protein CSSKGPPSYNEQFF.

This clonotype appeared many times. The chain combines TRBV20-1 with TRBJ1-2; 7 bases are shared with TRBD1. The J segment lost 6 bases and the V segment lost 6 bases, leaving 13 bases of the junction unmatched. Germline CDR1 reads DFQATT; CDR2 reads SNEGSKA (reference sequence). The length of the CDR3 is 14 residues. The CDR3, as DNA: TGCAGTGCGGCGACAGGGAGAGGAAGGGATGGCTACACCTTC. Protein product: CSAATGRGRDGYTF.

This clonotype was counted at least ten times. This chain connects TRBV5-1 to TRBJ2-7; no clear D gene. Trimming stripped 5 bases from V and 6 bases from J, with 15 bases between. Germline V CDR1 and CDR2: SGHRS, YFSETQ. The CDR3 loop spans 13 amino acids. The CDR3 region has the DNA TGCGCCAGCAGTTGGGCCCCCCTGTTCGAGCAGTACGTC. Translating gives CASSWAPLFEQYV.

This clonotype occurred many times. The J gene is TRBJ1-5, the V gene TRBV20-1; a weak D match, TRBD1 (5 bases). Trimming stripped 5 bases from V and 2 bases from J, with 10 bases between. The CDR3 sequence is 13 residues long. Germline lookup yields CDR1 DFQATT and CDR2 SNEGSKA (reference sequence). For the CDR3, the DNA is TGCAGTGCTCGACAGAGTGGCAATCAGCCCCAGCATTTT. The encoded protein is CSARQSGNQPQHF.

This chain connects TRBV28 to TRBJ2-5; tentatively, D is TRBD1 or TRBD2 (5 bases each). V was shortened by 4 bases and J by 5 bases, with 17 bases between the two germline ends. Germline CDR1 and CDR2: MDHEN and SYDVKM. The CDR3 totals 15 residues. DNA for the CDR3: TGTGCCAGCAGTTCACCGGGACCCCAGGGCGAGACCCAGTACTTC. Translating it yields CASSSPGPQGETQYF.

The chain joins TRBV7-3 to TRBJ2-1, with no clear D. CDR1 and CDR2 (germline): SGHTA, FQGTGA. CDR3 size: 13 residues. Trimming took off 3 bases at V and 6 bases at J, with 9 bases between the two ends. CDR3 nucleotide sequence: TGTGCCAGCAGCTTGGATCCATTCAATGAGCAGTTCTTC. This gives the protein CASSLDPFNEQFF.

This clonotype occurred many times. CDR3 residues: CASSTGTSGLNEQYF. The CDR3 DNA reads as TGCGCCAGCAGCACAGGGACTAGCGGCTTGAACGAGCAGTACTTC. This chain joins TRBV5-1 and TRBJ2-7, with 11 nucleotides matching TRBD2. The CDR3 is 15 residues long. With V trimmed by 4 bases and J by 5 bases, 8 bases remained unmatched. Germline V gene data show CDR1 as SGHRS and CDR2 as YFSETQ. The complete variable domain, with remaining parts taken from reference TRBV5-1 and TRBJ2-7, reads KAGVTQTPRYLIKTRGQQVTLSCSPISGHRSVSWYQQTPGQGLQFLFEYFSETQRNKGNFPGRFSGRQFSNSRSEMNVSTLELGDSALYLCASSTGTSGLNEQYFGPGTRLTVT.

This clonotype was observed a few times. The chain has TRBV5-5 and TRBJ1-1; 7 bases line up with TRBD1. The CDR3 sequence is 13 residues long. The germline gives CDR1 SGHKS, CDR2 YYEKEE (reference sequence). After removal of 4 bases from V and 7 bases from J, the junction contained 7 bases not matched to a gene. This chain's CDR3 is CASSPGQRYEAFF. DNA for the CDR3: TGTGCCAGCAGCCCGGGACAGCGATATGAAGCTTTCTTT.

As to this clonotype: A much more abundant neighbour one base away suggests this may be a read error. The chain combines TRBV11-2 with TRBJ1-1; D uncertain. V shed 3 bases and J shed 3 bases, with 11 bases lying between them. This CDR3 contains 14 residues. Germline CDR1 is SGHAT and CDR2 is FQNNGV. CDR3 bases: TGTGCCAGCAGCTTCTATTCTGCGTACACTGAAGCTTTCTTT. This sequence encodes CASSFYSAYTEAFF.

This clonotype showed up many times. V gene TRBV9 combines with J gene TRBJ2-1; TRBD2 matches at 11 bases. CDR3 length: 15 residues. J lost 4 bases, V lost 0 bases, and 0 bases had no gene match. Germline V gene data show CDR1 as SGDLS and CDR2 as YYNGEE. This chain's CDR3 is CASSVGLAGYNEQFF. Written as DNA, the CDR3 is TGTGCCAGCAGCGTAGGACTAGCGGGGTACAATGAGCAGTTCTTC.